This T cell receptor beta chain was sequenced for a study of T cell responses to AZD1222 COVID-19 vaccine. This clone has only one observation. TCRdb's table, derived via immunoSEQ multiplex PCR, lists solely in-frame clones and lacks some. The repertoire includes 70,000 to 95,000 clones, over 75% of them detected once, and approximately 22% sits in the top ten. Germline trimming cut 2 bases from V and 1 base from J; bases unmatched to any gene: 3. The CDR3 contains 16 residues. CDR1 and CDR2 from the germline V gene are SGDLS and YYNGEE. Source: peripheral blood, taken on day 0 of AZD1222 vaccination. The chain couples TRBV9 to TRBJ2-5; 12 bases line up with TRBD2. This sequence was found in an adult in good health. CDR3 in DNA: TGTGCCAGCAGCGTCACTAGCGGGGGGTTCCAAGAGACCCAGTACTTC. Its translation: CASSVTSGGFQETQYF.